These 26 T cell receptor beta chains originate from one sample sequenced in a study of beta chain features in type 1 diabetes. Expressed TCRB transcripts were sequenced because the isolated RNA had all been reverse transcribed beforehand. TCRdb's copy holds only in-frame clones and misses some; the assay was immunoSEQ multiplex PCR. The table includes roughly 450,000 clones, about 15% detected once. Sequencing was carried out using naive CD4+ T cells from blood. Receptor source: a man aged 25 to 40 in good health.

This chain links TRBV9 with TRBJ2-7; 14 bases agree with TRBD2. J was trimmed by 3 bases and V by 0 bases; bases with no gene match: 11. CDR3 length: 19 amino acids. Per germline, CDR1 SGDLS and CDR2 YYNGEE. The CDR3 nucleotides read TGTGCCAGCAGCGTAGTCCTTACCCCGGGACTAGCGGGAGTCTACGAGCAGTACGTC. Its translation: CASSVVLTPGLAGVYEQYV.

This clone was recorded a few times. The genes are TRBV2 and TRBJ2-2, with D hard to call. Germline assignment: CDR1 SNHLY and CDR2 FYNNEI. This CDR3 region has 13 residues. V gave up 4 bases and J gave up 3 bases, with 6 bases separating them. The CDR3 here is CASSGAYTGELFF. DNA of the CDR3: TGTGCCAGCAGTGGGGCTTACACCGGGGAGCTGTTTTTT.

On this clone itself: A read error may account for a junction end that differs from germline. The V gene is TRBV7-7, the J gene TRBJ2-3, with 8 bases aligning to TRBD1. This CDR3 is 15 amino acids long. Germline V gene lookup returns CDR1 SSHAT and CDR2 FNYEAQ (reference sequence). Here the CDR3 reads CASSLGSGGKDTQYF. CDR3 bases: TGTGCTAGCAGCTTAGGGTCAGGGGGCAAAGATACGCAGTATTTT.

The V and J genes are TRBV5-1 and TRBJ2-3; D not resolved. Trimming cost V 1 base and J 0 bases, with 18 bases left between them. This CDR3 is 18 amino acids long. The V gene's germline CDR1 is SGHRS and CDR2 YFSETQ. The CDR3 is CASSLPGRLRASTDTQYF. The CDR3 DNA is TGCGCCAGCAGCTTGCCAGGTAGACTGAGAGCTAGCACAGATACGCAGTATTTT.

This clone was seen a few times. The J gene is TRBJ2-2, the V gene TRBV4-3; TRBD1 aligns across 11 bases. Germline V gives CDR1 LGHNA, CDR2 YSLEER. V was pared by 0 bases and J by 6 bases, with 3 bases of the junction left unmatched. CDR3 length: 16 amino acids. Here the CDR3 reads CASSQDSGQGAGELFF. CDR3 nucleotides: TGCGCCAGCAGCCAAGATTCGGGACAGGGGGCCGGGGAGCTGTTTTTT.

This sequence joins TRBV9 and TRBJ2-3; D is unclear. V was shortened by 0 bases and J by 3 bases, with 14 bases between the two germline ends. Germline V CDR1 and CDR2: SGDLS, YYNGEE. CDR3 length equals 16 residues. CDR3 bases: TGTGCCAGCAGCGTAGGAGTCAATGTTGGAACAGATACGCAGTATTTT. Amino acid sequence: CASSVGVNVGTDTQYF. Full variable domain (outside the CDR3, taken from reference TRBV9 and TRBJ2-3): DSGVTQTPKHLITATGQRVTLRCSPRSGDLSVYWYQQSLDQGLQFLIQYYNGEERAKGNILERFSAQQFPDLHSELNLSSLELGDSALYFCASSVGVNVGTDTQYFGPGTRLTVL.

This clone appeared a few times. The CDR3 sequence: CASSQDGTSRFNTGELFF. The CDR3 DNA follows: TGCGCCAGCAGCCAAGATGGGACTAGCAGGTTCAACACCGGGGAGCTGTTTTTT. This sequence joins TRBV4-3 and TRBJ2-2; 9 positions agree with TRBD2. With 0 bases clipped from V and 2 bases from J, the junction kept 7 bases outside the gene matches. Germline CDR1 is LGHNA and CDR2 is YSLEER. The CDR3 runs 18 residues.

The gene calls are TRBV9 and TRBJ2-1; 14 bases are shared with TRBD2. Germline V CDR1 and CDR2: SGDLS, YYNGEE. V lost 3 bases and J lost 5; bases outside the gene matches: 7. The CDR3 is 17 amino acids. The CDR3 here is CASSAGTSGSFHNEQFF. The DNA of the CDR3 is TGTGCCAGCAGCGCAGGGACTAGCGGGAGCTTCCACAATGAGCAGTTCTTC.

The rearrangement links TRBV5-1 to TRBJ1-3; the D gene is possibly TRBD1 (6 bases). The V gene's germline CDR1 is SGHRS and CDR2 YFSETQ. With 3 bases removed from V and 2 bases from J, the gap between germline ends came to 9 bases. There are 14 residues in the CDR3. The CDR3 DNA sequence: TGCGCCAGCAGCTATGGACAGACTGGAAACACCATATATTTT. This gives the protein CASSYGQTGNTIYF.

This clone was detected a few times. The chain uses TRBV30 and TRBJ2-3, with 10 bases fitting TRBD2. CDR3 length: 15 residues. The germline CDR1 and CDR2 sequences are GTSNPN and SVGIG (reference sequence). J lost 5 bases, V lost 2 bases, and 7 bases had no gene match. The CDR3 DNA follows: TGTGCCTGGAGTAGCGGGAGGGCGCTTGGAGATACGCAGTATTTT. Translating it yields CAWSSGRALGDTQYF.

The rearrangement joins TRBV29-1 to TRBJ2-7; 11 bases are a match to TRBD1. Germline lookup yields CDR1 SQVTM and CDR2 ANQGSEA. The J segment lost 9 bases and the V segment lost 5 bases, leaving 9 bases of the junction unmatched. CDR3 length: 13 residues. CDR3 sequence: CSVRTGGKKGQYF. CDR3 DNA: TGCAGCGTTCGGACAGGGGGCAAGAAGGGGCAGTACTTC.

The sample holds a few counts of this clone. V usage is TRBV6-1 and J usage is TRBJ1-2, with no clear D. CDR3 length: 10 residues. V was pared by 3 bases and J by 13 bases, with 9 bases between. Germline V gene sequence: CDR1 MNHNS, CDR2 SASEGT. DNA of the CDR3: TGTGCCAGCAGTGATGCAGTTTGCACCTTC. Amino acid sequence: CASSDAVCTF.

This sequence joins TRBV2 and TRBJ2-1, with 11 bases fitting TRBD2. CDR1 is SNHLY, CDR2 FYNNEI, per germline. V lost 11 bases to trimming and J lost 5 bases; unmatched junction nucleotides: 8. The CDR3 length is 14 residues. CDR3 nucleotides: TGTGCCTGTACTAGCGGGAGTTCCGACAATGAGCAGTTCTTC. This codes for CACTSGSSDNEQFF. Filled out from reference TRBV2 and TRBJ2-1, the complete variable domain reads EPEVTQTPSHQVTQMGQEVILRCVPISNHLYFYWYRQILGQKVEFLVSFYNNEISEKSEIFDDQFSVERPDGSNFTLKIRSTKLEDSAMYFCACTSGSSDNEQFFGPGTRLTVL.

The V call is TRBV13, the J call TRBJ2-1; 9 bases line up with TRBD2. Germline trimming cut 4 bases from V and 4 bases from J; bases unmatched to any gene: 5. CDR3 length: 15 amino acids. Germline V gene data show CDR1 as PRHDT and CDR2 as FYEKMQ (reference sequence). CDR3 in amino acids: CASSSLAGAYNEQFF. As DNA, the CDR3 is TGTGCCAGCAGCTCACTAGCGGGCGCGTACAATGAGCAGTTCTTC. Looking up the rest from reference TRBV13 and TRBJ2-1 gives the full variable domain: AAGVIQSPRHLIKEKRETATLKCYPIPRHDTVYWYQQGPGQDPQFLISFYEKMQSDKGSIPDRFSAQQFSDYHSELNMSSLELGDSALYFCASSSLAGAYNEQFFGPGTRLTVL.

As DNA, the CDR3 is TGTGCCAGCAGCGTAAGCGGGGGGACGACAGATACGCAGTATTTT. Encoded protein: CASSVSGGTTDTQYF. J is TRBJ2-3 and V is TRBV9, with TRBD2 matching 9 bases. V gave up 1 base and J gave up 3 bases; unmatched junction bases: 3. Looked up from germline, CDR1 is SGDLS and CDR2 is YYNGEE. The CDR3 runs to 15 residues.

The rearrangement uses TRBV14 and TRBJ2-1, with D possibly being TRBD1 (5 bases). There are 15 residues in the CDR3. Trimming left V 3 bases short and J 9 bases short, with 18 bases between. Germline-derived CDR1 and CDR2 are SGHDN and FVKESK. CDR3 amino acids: CASSQRSLRGGEQFF. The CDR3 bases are TGTGCCAGCAGCCAGCGAAGTTTAAGGGGTGGTGAGCAGTTCTTC.

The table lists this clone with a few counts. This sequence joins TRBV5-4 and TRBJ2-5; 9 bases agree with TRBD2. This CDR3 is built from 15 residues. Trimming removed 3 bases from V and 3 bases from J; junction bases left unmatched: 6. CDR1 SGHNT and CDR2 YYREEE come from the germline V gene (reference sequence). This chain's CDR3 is CASSSSGTSKETQYF. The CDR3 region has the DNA TGTGCCAGCAGCTCCTCTGGGACTAGCAAAGAGACCCAGTACTTC.

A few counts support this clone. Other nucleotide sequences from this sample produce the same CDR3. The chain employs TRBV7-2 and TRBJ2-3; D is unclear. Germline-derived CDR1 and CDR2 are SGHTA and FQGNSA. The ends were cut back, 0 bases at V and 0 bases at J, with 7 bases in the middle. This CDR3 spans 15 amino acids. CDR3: CASSLAGVSTDTQYF. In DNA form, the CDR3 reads TGTGCCAGCAGCTTAGCGGGCGTTAGCACAGATACGCAGTATTTT.

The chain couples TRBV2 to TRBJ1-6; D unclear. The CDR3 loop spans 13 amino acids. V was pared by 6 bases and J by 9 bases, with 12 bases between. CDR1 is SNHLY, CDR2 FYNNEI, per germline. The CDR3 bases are TGTGCCAGCAGATTGACGGCCGCTTCACCCCTCCACTTT. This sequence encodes CASRLTAASPLHF. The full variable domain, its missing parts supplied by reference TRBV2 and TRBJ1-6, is EPEVTQTPSHQVTQMGQEVILRCVPISNHLYFYWYRQILGQKVEFLVSFYNNEISEKSEIFDDQFSVERPDGSNFTLKIRSTKLEDSAMYFCASRLTAASPLHFGNGTRLTVT.

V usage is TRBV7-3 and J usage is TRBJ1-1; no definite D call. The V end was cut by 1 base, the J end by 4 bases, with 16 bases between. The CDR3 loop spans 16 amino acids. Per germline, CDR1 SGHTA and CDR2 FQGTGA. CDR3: CASSLSSRQSGTEAFF. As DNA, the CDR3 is TGTGCCAGCAGCTTAAGTAGTCGGCAGTCGGGCACTGAAGCTTTCTTT.

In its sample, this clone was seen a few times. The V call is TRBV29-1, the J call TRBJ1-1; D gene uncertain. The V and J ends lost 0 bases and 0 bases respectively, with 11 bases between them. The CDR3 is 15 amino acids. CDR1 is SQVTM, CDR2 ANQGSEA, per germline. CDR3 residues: CSVEEYRGLNTEAFF. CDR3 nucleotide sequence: TGCAGCGTTGAAGAGTACAGAGGGTTGAACACTGAAGCTTTCTTT.

The CDR3 region has the DNA TGCAGCGTCCTCCAAGCGGGACAGGGGGATAACTATGGCTACACCTTC. Its protein product is CSVLQAGQGDNYGYTF. This rearrangement joins TRBV29-1 to TRBJ1-2, with 11 bases fitting TRBD1. Per germline, CDR1 SQVTM and CDR2 ANQGSEA. The J segment lost 1 base and the V segment lost 6 bases, leaving 10 bases of the junction unmatched. The CDR3 spans 16 residues.

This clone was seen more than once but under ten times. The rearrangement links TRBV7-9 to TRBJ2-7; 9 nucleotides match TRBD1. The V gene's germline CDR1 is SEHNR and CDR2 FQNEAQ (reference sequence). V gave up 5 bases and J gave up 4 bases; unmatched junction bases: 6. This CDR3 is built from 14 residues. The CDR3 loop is CASSLGQGRYEQYV. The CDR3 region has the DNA TGTGCCAGCAGCCTGGGACAGGGAAGGTACGAGCAGTACGTC.

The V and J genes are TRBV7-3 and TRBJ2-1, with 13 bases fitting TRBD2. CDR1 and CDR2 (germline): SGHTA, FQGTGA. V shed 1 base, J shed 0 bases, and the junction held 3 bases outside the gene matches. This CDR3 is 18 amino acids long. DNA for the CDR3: TGTGCCAGCAGCTTAATGGGACTAGCGGGGAGCTCCTACAATGAGCAGTTCTTC. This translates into CASSLMGLAGSSYNEQFF. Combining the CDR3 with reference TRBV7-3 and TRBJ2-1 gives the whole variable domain GAGVSQTPSNKVTEKGKYVELRCDPISGHTALYWYRQSLGQGPEFLIYFQGTGAADDSGLPNDRFFAVRPEGSVSTLKIQRTERGDSAVYLCASSLMGLAGSSYNEQFFGPGTRLTVL.

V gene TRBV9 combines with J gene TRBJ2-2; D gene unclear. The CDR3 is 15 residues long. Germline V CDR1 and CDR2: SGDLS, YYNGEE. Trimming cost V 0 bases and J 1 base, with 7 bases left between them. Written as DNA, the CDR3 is TGTGCCAGCAGCGTAGAAATAGGGAACACCGGGGAGCTGTTTTTT. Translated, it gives CASSVEIGNTGELFF.

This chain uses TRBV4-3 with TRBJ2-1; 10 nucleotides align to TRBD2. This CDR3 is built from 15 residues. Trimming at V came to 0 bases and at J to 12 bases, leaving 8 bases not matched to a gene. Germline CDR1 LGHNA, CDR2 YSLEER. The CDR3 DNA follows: TGCGCCAGCAGCCAAGATCATACTAGCGGGAATTTGCAGTTCTTC. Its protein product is CASSQDHTSGNLQFF.